One and the same sample provided the 17 T cell receptor beta chains below, sequenced in a study of cytomegalovirus exposure and HLA in healthy donors. With 60 Vbeta and 13 Jbeta primers, the PCR was carried out. Produced via immunoSEQ multiplex PCR; TCRdb's table is partial and in-frame only. Of 150,000 to 200,000 clones listed, roughly four fifths are singletons. The sequenced material came from PBMCs. These receptors all stem from a girl under 18 in good health and CMV-seropositive.

The rearrangement joins TRBV7-2 to TRBJ2-1; 10 bases line up with TRBD1. Germline values: CDR1 SGHTA, CDR2 FQGNSA. The CDR3 runs to 15 residues. The V gene end was trimmed by 5 bases and the J gene end by 5 bases; junction bases not matched to a gene: 6. CDR3 loop: CASSVDRGSHNEQFF. CDR3 DNA: TGTGCCAGCAGCGTGGACAGGGGGTCCCACAATGAGCAGTTCTTC. The full variable domain, its missing parts supplied by reference TRBV7-2 and TRBJ2-1, is GAGVSQSPSNKVTEKGKDVELRCDPISGHTALYWYRQSLGQGLEFLIYFQGNSAPDKSGLPSDRFSAERTGGSVSTLTIQRTQQEDSAVYLCASSVDRGSHNEQFFGPGTRLTVL.

The CDR3 reads CASSQSSGGNTIYF. The CDR3 region has the DNA TGTGCCAGCAGCCAATCGTCCGGGGGGAACACCATATATTTT. This chain uses TRBV16 with TRBJ1-3; possibly TRBD1 for D (5 bases). CDR1 is KGHSY, CDR2 FQNENV, per germline. The CDR3 consists of 14 residues. V was pared by 0 bases and J by 7 bases, with 10 bases between.

V is TRBV7-6 and J is TRBJ1-1; TRBD1 matches 12 bases. From germline, CDR1 is SGHVS and CDR2 FNYEAQ. CDR3 size: 15 residues. The V and J ends lost 4 bases and 8 bases, in that order; junction bases with no gene match: 8. CDR3 nucleotide sequence: TGTGCCAGCAGCTACCGGGACAGGGGGCGCCGAGAAGCTTTCTTT. It yields the protein CASSYRDRGRREAFF.

This clone showed up just a few times. The chain carries TRBV7-3 and TRBJ1-1; unclear D gene. Germline V gene lookup returns CDR1 SGHTA and CDR2 FQGTGA. V was shortened by 2 bases and J by 5 bases, with 12 bases between the two germline ends. This CDR3 spans 14 amino acids. For the CDR3, the DNA is TGTGCCAGCAGCTTACAGGAGGCGGGTACTGAAGCTTTCTTT. Residues: CASSLQEAGTEAFF.

This clone was recorded only once. The chain has TRBV6-5 and TRBJ1-1; 8 positions agree with TRBD1. V lost 4 bases, J lost 0 bases, and 7 bases stayed unmatched. The CDR3 totals 16 residues. Per germline, CDR1 MNHEY and CDR2 SVGAGI. DNA of the CDR3: TGTGCCAGCAGTTCTACAGGGGGTGTCATGAACACTGAAGCTTTCTTT. It is translated as CASSSTGGVMNTEAFF.

The rearrangement joins TRBV5-1 to TRBJ2-2; 8 bases match TRBD1. This CDR3 is 17 amino acids long. Looked up from germline, CDR1 is SGHRS and CDR2 is YFSETQ. The V and J ends lost 0 bases and 6 bases, in that order; junction bases with no gene match: 10. The chain's CDR3 is CASSLALQWTGPGELFF. The CDR3 region has the DNA TGCGCCAGCAGCTTGGCCCTTCAATGGACAGGGCCCGGGGAGCTGTTTTTT. The whole variable domain, filled in from reference TRBV5-1 and TRBJ2-2, reads KAGVTQTPRYLIKTRGQQVTLSCSPISGHRSVSWYQQTPGQGLQFLFEYFSETQRNKGNFPGRFSGRQFSNSRSEMNVSTLELGDSALYLCASSLALQWTGPGELFFGEGSRLTVL.

The chain combines TRBV9 with TRBJ2-5; D might be TRBD1 (6 bases). The CDR3 is made up of 12 amino acids. CDR1 SGDLS and CDR2 YYNGEE come from the germline V gene. V was clipped by 4 bases and J by 6 bases, with 10 bases between them. The CDR3 DNA sequence: TGTGCCAGCAGCTCACAGGGAAAGACCCAGTACTTC. Amino acids: CASSSQGKTQYF.

The chain uses TRBV6-1 and TRBJ1-1; D not resolved. The CDR3 loop spans 13 amino acids. Trimming shortened V by 0 bases and J by 4 bases, and 6 bases separated the two germline ends. Per germline, CDR1 MNHNS and CDR2 SASEGT. CDR3 region: CASSEAGGTEAFF. The CDR3 nucleotides read TGTGCCAGCAGTGAAGCAGGCGGCACTGAAGCTTTCTTT.

The gene calls are TRBV5-1 and TRBJ1-2, with D possibly being TRBD1 (5 bases). CDR3 length: 14 amino acids. Trimming stripped 1 base from V and 5 bases from J, with 12 bases between. The germline CDR1 and CDR2 sequences are SGHRS and YFSETQ. CDR3 in DNA: TGCGCCAGCAGCTTGCGTACAGGTGATTATGGCTACACCTTC. It encodes CASSLRTGDYGYTF. The whole variable domain, remainder taken from reference TRBV5-1 and TRBJ1-2, is KAGVTQTPRYLIKTRGQQVTLSCSPISGHRSVSWYQQTPGQGLQFLFEYFSETQRNKGNFPGRFSGRQFSNSRSEMNVSTLELGDSALYLCASSLRTGDYGYTFGSGTRLTVV.

The genes are TRBV5-1 and TRBJ1-2; 9 bases are a match to TRBD1. The germline gives CDR1 SGHRS, CDR2 YFSETQ. CDR3 length: 13 residues. After removal of 4 bases from V and 4 bases from J, the junction contained 2 bases not matched to a gene. The CDR3 sequence is CASSATGGYGYTF. The CDR3 nucleotides read TGCGCCAGCAGCGCGACAGGGGGCTATGGCTACACCTTC.

The V gene is TRBV9, the J gene TRBJ1-5; 9 nucleotides line up with TRBD1. Germline CDR1 and CDR2: SGDLS and YYNGEE. Trimming took 3 bases from V and 0 from J; bases not matched to a gene: 4. The CDR3 spans 16 residues. In nucleotides, the CDR3 is TGTGCCAGCAGCGCCGGGACAGGGAGTAGCAATCAGCCCCAGCATTTT. Its translation: CASSAGTGSSNQPQHF. The complete variable domain, with remaining parts taken from reference TRBV9 and TRBJ1-5, reads DSGVTQTPKHLITATGQRVTLRCSPRSGDLSVYWYQQSLDQGLQFLIQYYNGEERAKGNILERFSAQQFPDLHSELNLSSLELGDSALYFCASSAGTGSSNQPQHFGDGTRLSIL.

This rearrangement joins TRBV5-1 to TRBJ2-1, with 7 positions matching TRBD1. V lost 3 bases and J lost 4; bases outside the gene matches: 7. This CDR3 has 15 residues. CDR1 and CDR2 from the germline V gene are SGHRS and YFSETQ. As DNA, the CDR3 is TGCGCCAGCAGCTCGCAACAGGGGAATTACAATGAGCAGTTCTTC. It encodes CASSSQQGNYNEQFF. Full variable domain (remainder filled in from reference TRBV5-1 and TRBJ2-1): KAGVTQTPRYLIKTRGQQVTLSCSPISGHRSVSWYQQTPGQGLQFLFEYFSETQRNKGNFPGRFSGRQFSNSRSEMNVSTLELGDSALYLCASSSQQGNYNEQFFGPGTRLTVL.

The chain is built from TRBV2 and TRBJ1-5, with no clear D. Trimming removed 0 bases from V and 6 bases from J, with 12 bases in between. The CDR3 covers 15 residues. CDR1 is SNHLY, CDR2 FYNNEI, per germline. CDR3 coding DNA: TGTGCCAGCAGTGAAGCGCTTATTCCCGGTCAGCCCCAGCATTTT. It is translated as CASSEALIPGQPQHF.

This sequence joins TRBV28 and TRBJ2-1, with D possibly TRBD2 on 6 matching bases. This CDR3 region has 15 residues. V lost 5 bases, J lost 0 bases, and 11 bases lay in between. Germline CDR1 MDHEN, CDR2 SYDVKM. The CDR3 nucleotides are TGTGCCAGCAGTCCTAGCGAGAGCTCCTACAATGAGCAGTTCTTC. It translates to CASSPSESSYNEQFF.

This clone was seen a single time. The chain links TRBV19 to TRBJ1-2; D not certain. Per the germline V gene, CDR1 is LNHDA and CDR2 is SQIVND (reference sequence). Trimming cost V 1 base and J 5 bases, with 11 bases left between them. This CDR3 comprises 14 residues. The CDR3 bases are TGTGCCAGTAGTATAGTAGCAGTAACTTATGGCTACACCTTC. This gives the protein CASSIVAVTYGYTF.

The chain couples TRBV6-4 to TRBJ2-3, with 8 bases fitting TRBD1. The V segment lost 6 bases and the J segment 4 bases; nucleotides outside the gene matches: 6. The CDR3 has 14 amino acids. CDR1 and CDR2 (germline): MRHNA, SNTAGT. This CDR3 is CASSADRDADTQYF. CDR3 coding DNA: TGTGCCAGCAGCGCGGACAGGGACGCAGATACGCAGTATTTT.

The rearrangement links TRBV19 to TRBJ2-3, with D tentatively TRBD2 (6 bases). There are 16 residues in the CDR3. CDR1 LNHDA and CDR2 SQIVND come from the germline V gene (reference sequence). V lost 5 bases and J lost 0, with 15 bases in between. CDR3 DNA: TGTGCCAGTAGTTCCCGGGACTTAGCTAGCACAGATACGCAGTATTTT. The encoded protein is CASSSRDLASTDTQYF.